These T cell receptor beta chains were read from a single sample in a study of control samples from healthy donors and cancer patients. Some clones are missing from TCRdb's copy, which holds only in-frame ones; the method was immunoSEQ multiplex PCR. The sample has around 55,000 clones; roughly 90% are singletons. The source material was PBMCs. These TCRs come from a man aged 40-55 years with colorectal cancer. Each CDR3 is given with its conserved first and last residue. D genes are given only for firm matches. Size values are once, few and many counts, or a class for expanded clones, and some rows have none.

>TRBV5-8|NA|NA|TRBJ2-7
CASSWGVNEQYF
TGTGCCAGCAGCTGGGGGGTGAACGAGCAGTACTTC
>TRBV7-9|NA|NA|TRBJ2-3
CALTRVSVSTDTQYF
TGTGCCTTAACCCGGGTCTCTGTTAGCACAGATACGCAGTATTTT
>TRBV13|NA|NA|TRBJ1-2
CASSLRAWPSLLYGYTF
TGTGCCAGCAGCCTACGGGCCTGGCCCTCTCTTCTCTATGGCTACACCTTC
>TRBV5-1|few|NA|TRBJ2-7
CASSLDVTAYEQYF
TGCGCCAGCAGCTTGGACGTCACCGCCTACGAGCAGTACTTC
>TRBV30|NA|TRBD2|TRBJ2-1
CAWSLGEGGSGRLQFF
TGTGCCTGGAGTTTAGGGGAGGGTGGTAGCGGGAGATTGCAGTTCTTC
>TRBV3-1/TRBV3-2|few|NA|TRBJ2-3
CASSPRGETTDTQYF
TGTGCCAGCAGCCCCAGGGGGGAGACGACAGATACGCAGTATTTT
>TRBV2|NA|NA|TRBJ2-4
CASSEGEKAKNIQYF
TGTGCCAGCAGTGAGGGAGAGAAAGCCAAAAACATTCAGTACTTC
>TRBV18|NA|NA|TRBJ2-1
CASSPRRRGGDEQFF
TGTGCCAGCTCACCACGGCGCAGGGGTGGCGATGAGCAGTTCTTC
>TRBV5-6|NA|NA|TRBJ2-3
CASSLQVDTQYF
TGTGCCAGCAGCTTGCAGGTAGATACGCAGTATTTT
>TRBV15|NA|TRBD1|TRBJ2-7
CATSRVVRGLYEQYF
TGTGCCACCAGCAGAGTGGTAAGGGGGCTCTACGAGCAGTACTTC
>TRBV21-1|NA|NA|TRBJ2-7
CASSEPHPRVEQYF
TGTGCCAGCAGCGAACCCCATCCGCGAGTAGAGCAGTACTTC
>TRBV13|NA|NA|TRBJ1-2
CASSQPDDYGYTF
TGTGCCAGCAGCCAGCCGGACGATTATGGCTACACCTTC
>TRBV3-1/TRBV3-2|NA|NA|TRBJ2-3
CASGQASRLTDTQYF
TGTGCCAGCGGCCAAGCGTCACGTCTTACAGATACGCAGTATTTT
>TRBV30|NA|NA|TRBJ1-3
CAWSVRGGNTIYF
TGTGCCTGGAGTGTCCGGGGTGGAAACACCATATATTTT
>TRBV7-2|NA|NA|TRBJ1-1
CASSSNQGGGKNTEAFF
TGTGCCAGCAGCTCTAATCAGGGAGGAGGTAAGAACACTGAAGCTTTCTTT
>TRBV4-3|NA|TRBD2|TRBJ2-2
CASSLETSGSVGELFF
TGCGCCAGCAGCTTAGAGACTAGCGGGAGTGTCGGGGAGCTGTTTTTT
>TRBV4-1|NA|NA|TRBJ1-5
CASSQDPGPWPQHF
TGCGCCAGCAGCCAAGATCCCGGTCCTTGGCCCCAGCATTTT
>TRBV18|NA|NA|TRBJ1-6
CASSPRASSYNSPLHF
TGTGCCAGCTCACCGAGGGCTAGCTCCTATAATTCACCCCTCCACTTT
>TRBV2|NA|NA|TRBJ1-1
CASSDRAPVGAFF
TGTGCCAGCAGTGATCGGGCTCCGGTGGGGGCTTTCTTT
>TRBV5-1|NA|NA|TRBJ1-5
CASSLSGDSNQPQHF
TGCGCCAGCAGCTTGTCAGGAGATAGCAATCAGCCCCAGCATTTT
>TRBV28|NA|TRBD1|TRBJ1-4
CASSSGTVFNEKLFF
TGTGCCAGCAGTTCCGGGACAGTGTTTAATGAAAAACTGTTTTTT
>TRBV2|NA|TRBD2|TRBJ2-1
CATTSGRLLDNEQFF
TGTGCCACAACTAGCGGGAGGTTGTTAGACAATGAGCAGTTCTTC
>TRBV5-4|NA|NA|TRBJ1-1
CASSSTLNTEAFF
TGTGCCAGCAGCTCGACATTGAACACTGAAGCTTTCTTT
>TRBV30|NA|NA|TRBJ2-2
CAWSVFQGTGELFF
TGTGCCTGGAGTGTTTTTCAGGGGACCGGGGAGCTGTTTTTT
>TRBV27|NA|TRBD1|TRBJ2-2
CASRDRVATGELFF
TGTGCCAGCCGGGACAGGGTGGCCACCGGGGAGCTGTTTTTT
>TRBV9|once|NA|TRBJ2-1
CASSVEVGEYNEQFF
TGTGCCAGCAGCGTAGAGGTGGGAGAGTACAATGAGCAGTTCTTC
>TRBV10-3|NA|TRBD1|TRBJ1-2
CAINPNRGRGDGYTF
TGTGCCATCAACCCGAACAGGGGGCGCGGCGATGGCTACACCTTC
>TRBV7-2|NA|NA|TRBJ2-7
CASSLDATNYNEQYF
TGTGCCAGCAGCTTAGATGCGACTAACTATAACGAGCAGTACTTC
>TRBV27|NA|NA|TRBJ2-3
CASSLLAGSSTDTQYF
TGTGCCAGCAGTTTATTGGCGGGATCTAGCACAGATACGCAGTATTTT
>TRBV11-2|few|NA|TRBJ2-1
CASSLGINEQFF
TGTGCCAGCAGCTTAGGGATCAATGAGCAGTTCTTC
>TRBV9|NA|NA|TRBJ1-2
CASSDRGYGYTF
TGTGCCAGCAGCGACCGGGGATATGGCTACACCTTC
>TRBV28|NA|NA|TRBJ1-5
CASSLPVHSNQPQHF
TGTGCCAGCAGCCTCCCGGTACATAGCAATCAGCCCCAGCATTTT
>TRBV24-1|NA|NA|TRBJ2-5
CATSDSKGSQETQYF
TGTGCCACCAGTGATTCTAAGGGGTCCCAAGAGACCCAGTACTTC